This is a list of T cell receptor beta chains from one sample in a study of cytomegalovirus exposure and HLA in healthy donors. Profiled with immunoSEQ multiplex PCR; TCRdb holds only in-frame clones, not every one. Here the sample spans about 150,000 clones, 70% to 80% being singletons. The sample was PBMCs. These receptors were obtained from a man over 45 in good health and CMV-seropositive. The CDR3 runs from the conserved cysteine through the conserved F or W.

j_call	v_call	cdr3_aa
TRBJ2-7	TRBV7-9	CASTPGDTYEQYF
TRBJ1-1	TRBV5-1	CASSLDGQGNTEAFF
-	TRBV5-1	CASSSPPSAAASYEQYF
TRBJ1-2	TRBV7-8	CASSKKNRDNYGYTF
TRBJ2-5	TRBV11-2	CASSLSSGSWQETQYF
TRBJ2-7	TRBV28	CASSLLSGSSGSIEQYF
TRBJ2-2	TRBV4-2	CASSQDWGGRARTGELFF
TRBJ1-5	TRBV30	CAWASRVDQPQHF
TRBJ1-1	TRBV19	CASSMQVGVAFF
TRBJ2-7	TRBV5-6	CASSRTGLYEQYF
TRBJ1-5	TRBV6-5	CASSSRGAYSNQPQHF
TRBJ2-3	TRBV29-1	CSVETAGGAIDTQYF
TRBJ1-1	TRBV27	CASSLEHRNTEAFF
TRBJ1-5	TRBV19	CASSAPGTAAYSNQPQHF
TRBJ2-5	TRBV28	CASSLESPETQYF
TRBJ2-3	TRBV2	CASSLRPLAGGDTQYF
TRBJ2-1	TRBV21-1	CASSKGTVGEQFF
TRBJ2-5	TRBV6-5	CASSPFQETQYF
TRBJ1-4	TRBV2	CALRNRGINEKLFF
TRBJ1-1	TRBV28	CASSFPTATNTEAFF
TRBJ2-5	TRBV18	CASSRPGGWEETQYF
TRBJ2-5	TRBV5-1	CASSLGTVYPQETQYF
TRBJ2-7	TRBV5-4	CASSPGQTYEQYF
TRBJ1-4	TRBV5-5	CASSGTGGNFEKLFF
TRBJ2-2	TRBV29-1	CSVGHVSIPGLAGPPWVTGELFF
TRBJ2-1	TRBV21-1	CASTLAGELYNEQFF
-	TRBV5-1	CASSLIPSHEQYF
TRBJ1-6	TRBV6-5	CASSRDRGLSPLHF
TRBJ2-1	TRBV4-1	CASSPTSAFYNEQFF
TRBJ2-5	TRBV5-1	CASTPPGGQETQYF
TRBJ2-5	TRBV9	CASSPRDHQQGPQTQYF